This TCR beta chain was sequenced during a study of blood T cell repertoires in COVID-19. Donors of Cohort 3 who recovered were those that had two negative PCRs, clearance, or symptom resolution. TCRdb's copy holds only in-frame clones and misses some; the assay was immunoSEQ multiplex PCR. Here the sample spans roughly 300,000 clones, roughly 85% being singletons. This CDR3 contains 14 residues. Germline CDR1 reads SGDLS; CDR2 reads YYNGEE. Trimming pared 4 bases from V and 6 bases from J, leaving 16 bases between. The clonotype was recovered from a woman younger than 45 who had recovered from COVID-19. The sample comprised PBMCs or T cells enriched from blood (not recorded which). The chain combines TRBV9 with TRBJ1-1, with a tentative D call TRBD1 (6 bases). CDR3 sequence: CASSIRGGSAEAFF. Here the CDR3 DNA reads TGTGCCAGCAGCATACGGGGGGGCTCGGCTGAAGCTTTCTTT.